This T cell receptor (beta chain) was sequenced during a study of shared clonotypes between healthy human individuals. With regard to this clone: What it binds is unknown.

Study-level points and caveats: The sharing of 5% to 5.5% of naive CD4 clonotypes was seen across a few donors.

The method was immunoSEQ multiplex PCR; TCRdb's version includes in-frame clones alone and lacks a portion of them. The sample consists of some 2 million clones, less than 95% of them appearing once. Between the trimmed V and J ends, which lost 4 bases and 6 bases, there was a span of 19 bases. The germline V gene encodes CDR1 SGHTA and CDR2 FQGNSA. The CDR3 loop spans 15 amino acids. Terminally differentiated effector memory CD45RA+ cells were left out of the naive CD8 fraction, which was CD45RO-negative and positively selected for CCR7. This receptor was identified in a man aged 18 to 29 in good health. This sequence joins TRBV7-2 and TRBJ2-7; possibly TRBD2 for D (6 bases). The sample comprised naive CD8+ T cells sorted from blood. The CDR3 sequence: CASSWASEGYVEQYF. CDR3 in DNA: TGTGCCAGCAGCTGGGCATCGGAGGGGTATGTCGAGCAGTACTTC.